This T cell receptor (beta chain) was documented in a study of blood T cell repertoires in COVID-19. Across the study: Researchers got acute and convalescent COVID-19 samples from the United States, Italy and Spain.

Only in-frame clones appear in the TCRdb table, and some are missing; sequencing was by immunoSEQ multiplex PCR. The sample comprises tens of thousands of clones, around 89% of which are singletons, and roughly 2.5% rests with the top ten. V was cut by 5 bases and J by 8 bases, with 13 bases left in between. Looked up from germline, CDR1 is SEHNR and CDR2 is FQNEAQ (reference sequence). The CDR3 is 14 residues long. The V call is TRBV7-9, the J call TRBJ1-6; D uncertain. Material for sequencing was peripheral blood. This receptor was taken from a man in his fifties with COVID-19, enrolled during active disease. The CDR3 reads CASSQELTDSPLHF. In DNA, the CDR3 is TGTGCCAGCAGCCAAGAACTTACCGATTCACCCCTCCACTTT.